Following are 15 T cell receptor beta chains from one sample sequenced in a study of blood T cell repertoires in COVID-19. Here immunoSEQ multiplex PCR was the method, and the copy in TCRdb shows in-frame clones only, minus some. The repertoire holds approximately 450,000 clones, with around 87% as singletons. The specimen was PBMCs or T cells enriched from blood (not recorded which). The receptors were sampled from a man between 25 and 39 years old who had recovered from COVID-19.

A remark on this clone: This sample also contains other DNA sequences that code for the same CDR3. The chain couples TRBV30 to TRBJ1-4; D uncertain. The germline V gene has CDR1 GTSNPN and CDR2 SVGIG (reference sequence). The V end was cut by 5 bases, the J end by 5 bases, with 6 bases between. The CDR3 covers 11 residues. Written as DNA, the CDR3 is TGTGCCTGGGGGCGGAATGAAAAACTGTTTTTT. Translation: CAWGRNEKLFF.

J is TRBJ1-1 and V is TRBV5-6; D perhaps matches TRBD1 (5 bases). Germline V CDR1 and CDR2: SGHDT, YYEEEE. This CDR3 has 14 amino acids. V gave up 4 bases and J gave up 4 bases, with 14 bases separating them. CDR3 residues: CASSPQGAVTEAFF. The CDR3 coding sequence is TGTGCCAGCAGCCCCCAAGGGGCGGTCACTGAAGCTTTCTTT.

V and J are TRBV7-9 and TRBJ2-7, with a weak D call TRBD1 (6 bases). The length of the CDR3 is 16 residues. Germline CDR1 reads SEHNR; CDR2 reads FQNEAQ (reference sequence). Deletions cut 1 base from V and 5 bases from J, with 18 bases between. Here the CDR3 DNA reads TGTGCCAGCAGCTTAGGTGGGGGCAGGGTCACAGACGAGCAGTACTTC. Translating gives CASSLGGGRVTDEQYF.

The V gene is TRBV19, the J gene TRBJ1-6; D not certain. V was shortened by 3 bases and J by 10 bases, with 16 bases between the two germline ends. Germline V gives CDR1 LNHDA, CDR2 SQIVND (reference sequence). This CDR3 contains 15 residues. DNA for the CDR3: TGTGCCAGTAGTATCCATCTGGGGAGGGAATCACCCCTCCACTTT. As protein: CASSIHLGRESPLHF.

The chain joins TRBV6-2 or TRBV6-3 to TRBJ2-3; 9 bases are a match to TRBD2. With V trimmed by 6 bases and J by 2 bases, 30 bases remained unmatched. The CDR3 runs 23 residues. Per the germline V gene, CDR1 is MNHEY and CDR2 is SVGEGT. DNA for the CDR3: TGTGCCAGCAGCCCCCACTGGGCAGGGGCATGGATAGCGGGAGAGGGTTCCACAGATACGCAGTATTTT. As protein: CASSPHWAGAWIAGEGSTDTQYF.

The chain couples TRBV3-1 (or the pseudogene TRBV3-2) to TRBJ2-7, with D maybe TRBD2 (6 bases). Trimming left V 6 bases short and J 3 bases short, with 12 bases between. Germline lookup yields CDR1 LGHDT and CDR2 YNNKEL (reference sequence). This CDR3 comprises 13 residues. CDR3 sequence reads: CASSGGIYYEQYF. CDR3 sequence (DNA): TGTGCCAGCAGTGGCGGGATCTACTACGAGCAGTACTTC.

The V gene is TRBV28, the J gene TRBJ1-2; 9 bases agree with TRBD1. The trim removed 2 bases at V and 8 bases at J, leaving 3 bases unmatched. Germline CDR1 is MDHEN and CDR2 is SYDVKM. The length of the CDR3 is 13 residues. CDR3 bases: TGTGCCAGCAGTTTAGGGACAGGGCTGGGCTACACCTTC. Translating gives CASSLGTGLGYTF.

This chain uses TRBV14 with TRBJ2-5, with 10 nucleotides matching TRBD2. Trimming removed 0 bases from V and 6 bases from J; junction bases left unmatched: 7. The germline V gene has CDR1 SGHDN and CDR2 FVKESK. This CDR3 is 16 amino acids long. The CDR3 loop reads CASSQDLAGVWKTQYF. CDR3 DNA: TGTGCCAGCAGCCAAGATCTAGCGGGAGTTTGGAAGACCCAGTACTTC.

J is TRBJ1-2 and V is TRBV28, with 7 bases lining up with TRBD1. Germline trimming cut 2 bases from V and 10 bases from J; bases unmatched to any gene: 13. The CDR3 runs to 15 residues. Germline V gene lookup returns CDR1 MDHEN and CDR2 SYDVKM. CDR3 region: CASSLDGTALVAYTF. The DNA for the CDR3 is TGTGCCAGCAGTTTAGACGGGACAGCCCTCGTAGCCTACACCTTC.

This chain joins TRBV7-9 and TRBJ1-1; 7 nucleotides align to TRBD1. CDR1 and CDR2 (germline): SEHNR, FQNEAQ (reference sequence). Germline trimming cut 3 bases from V and 8 bases from J; bases unmatched to any gene: 3. The CDR3 sequence is 12 residues long. As DNA, the CDR3 is TGTGCCAGCAGCTTCGGGGACAGAGAAGCTTTCTTT. Residues: CASSFGDREAFF.

V and J are TRBV18 and TRBJ1-1; a weak D match, TRBD1 (6 bases). Germline V gives CDR1 KGHSH, CDR2 LQKENI. CDR3 size: 14 residues. V lost 4 bases and J 1 base, leaving 10 bases between the germline ends. The CDR3 region is CASSLVGGNTEAFF. Here the CDR3 DNA reads TGTGCCAGCTCACTCGTAGGGGGGAACACTGAAGCTTTCTTT.

This clone was seen a single time. The rearrangement joins TRBV6-5 to TRBJ2-1; TRBD2 matches 14 bases. This CDR3 is built from 15 residues. Trimming cost V 6 bases and J 6 bases; bases outside gene matches: 4. The germline CDR1 and CDR2 sequences are MNHEY and SVGAGI. This CDR3 reads CASSLGTSGSNEQFF. CDR3 in DNA: TGTGCCAGCAGCCTAGGGACTAGCGGGAGCAATGAGCAGTTCTTC.

J is TRBJ2-1 and V is TRBV12-3 or TRBV12-4; D may be TRBD2 (6 bases). The length of the CDR3 is 13 residues. The V and J ends lost 2 bases and 11 bases respectively, with 13 bases between them. The CDR3 protein is CASSLLLAGKQFF. The CDR3 DNA is TGTGCCAGCAGTTTACTCCTGGCGGGAAAGCAGTTCTTC.

The CDR3 coding sequence is TGTGCCAGCAGCCTAGACAGGGGGATCAGCAATCAGCCCCAGCATTTT. The encoded protein is CASSLDRGISNQPQHF. This chain connects TRBV7-9 to TRBJ1-5, with 9 bases fitting TRBD1. Germline CDR1 reads SEHNR; CDR2 reads FQNEAQ (reference sequence). The CDR3 loop spans 16 amino acids. The ends lost 5 bases at V and 1 base at J; junction bases unmatched: 6. Together with reference TRBV7-9 and TRBJ1-5, the CDR3 gives the full variable domain: DTGVSQNPRHKITKRGQNVTFRCDPISEHNRLYWYRQTLGQGPEFLTYFQNEAQLEKSRLLSDRFSAERPKGSFSTLEIQRTEQGDSAMYLCASSLDRGISNQPQHFGDGTRLSIL.

The rearrangement uses TRBV29-1 and TRBJ2-5, with 8 bases identical to TRBD2. The CDR3 runs 14 residues. The J segment lost 1 base and the V segment lost 6 bases, leaving 7 bases of the junction unmatched. The germline V gene has CDR1 SQVTM and CDR2 ANQGSEA. For the CDR3, the DNA is TGCAGCGTCGCGGGGGGCCGCCTCCAAGAGACCCAGTACTTC. It is translated as CSVAGGRLQETQYF.